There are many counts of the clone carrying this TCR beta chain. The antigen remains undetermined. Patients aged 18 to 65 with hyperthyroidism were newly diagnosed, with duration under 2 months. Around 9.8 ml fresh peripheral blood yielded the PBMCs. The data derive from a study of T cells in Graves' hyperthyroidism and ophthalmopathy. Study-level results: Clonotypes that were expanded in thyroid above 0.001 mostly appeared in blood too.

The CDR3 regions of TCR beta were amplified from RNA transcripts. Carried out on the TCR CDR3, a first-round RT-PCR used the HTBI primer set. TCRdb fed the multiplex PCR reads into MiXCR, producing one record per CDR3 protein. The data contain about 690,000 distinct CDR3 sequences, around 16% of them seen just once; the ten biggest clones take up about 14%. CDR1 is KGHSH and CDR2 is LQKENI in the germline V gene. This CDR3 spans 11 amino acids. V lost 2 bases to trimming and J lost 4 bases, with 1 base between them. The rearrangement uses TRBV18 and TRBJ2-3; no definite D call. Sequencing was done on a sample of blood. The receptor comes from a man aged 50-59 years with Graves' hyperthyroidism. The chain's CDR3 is CASSPSDTQYF. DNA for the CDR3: TGTGCCAGCTCACCATCAGATACGCAGTATTTT.